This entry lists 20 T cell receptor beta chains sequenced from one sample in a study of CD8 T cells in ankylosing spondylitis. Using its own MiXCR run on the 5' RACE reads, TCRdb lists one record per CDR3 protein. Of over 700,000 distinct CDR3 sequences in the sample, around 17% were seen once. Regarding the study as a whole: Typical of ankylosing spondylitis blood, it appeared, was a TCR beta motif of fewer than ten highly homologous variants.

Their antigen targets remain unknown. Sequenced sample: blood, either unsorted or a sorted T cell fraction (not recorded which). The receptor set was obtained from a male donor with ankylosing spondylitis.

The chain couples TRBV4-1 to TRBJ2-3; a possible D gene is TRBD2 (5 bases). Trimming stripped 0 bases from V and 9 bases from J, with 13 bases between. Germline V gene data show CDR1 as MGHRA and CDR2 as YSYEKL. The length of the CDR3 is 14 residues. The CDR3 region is CASSQDSAGLTQYF. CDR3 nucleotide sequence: TGCGCCAGCAGCCAAGATAGTGCCGGACTCACGCAGTATTTT.

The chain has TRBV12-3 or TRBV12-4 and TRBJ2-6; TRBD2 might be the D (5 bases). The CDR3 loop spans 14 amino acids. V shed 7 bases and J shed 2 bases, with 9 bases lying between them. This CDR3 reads CASNRRAGANVLTF. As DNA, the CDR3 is TGTGCCAGCAATAGGCGGGCTGGGGCCAACGTCCTGACTTTC.

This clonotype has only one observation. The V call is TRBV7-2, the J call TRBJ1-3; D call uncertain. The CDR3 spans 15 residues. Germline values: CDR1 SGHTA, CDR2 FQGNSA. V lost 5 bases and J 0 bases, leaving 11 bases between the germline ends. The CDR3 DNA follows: TGTGCCAGCAGCGCCGTATGTAACTCTGGAAACACCATATATTTT. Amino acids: CASSAVCNSGNTIYF.

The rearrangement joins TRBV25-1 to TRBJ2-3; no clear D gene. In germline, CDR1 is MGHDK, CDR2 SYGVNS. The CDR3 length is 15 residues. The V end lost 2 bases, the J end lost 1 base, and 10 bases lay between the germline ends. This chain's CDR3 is CASSEDVWGTDTQYF. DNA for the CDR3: TGTGCCAGCAGTGAAGATGTGTGGGGCACAGATACGCAGTATTTT.

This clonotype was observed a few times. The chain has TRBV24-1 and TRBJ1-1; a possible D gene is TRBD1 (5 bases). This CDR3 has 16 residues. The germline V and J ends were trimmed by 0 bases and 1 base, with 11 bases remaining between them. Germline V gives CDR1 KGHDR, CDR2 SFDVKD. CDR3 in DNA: TGTGCCACCAGTGATTTGAGTGCAGGGCCGAACACTGAAGCTTTCTTT. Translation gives CATSDLSAGPNTEAFF.

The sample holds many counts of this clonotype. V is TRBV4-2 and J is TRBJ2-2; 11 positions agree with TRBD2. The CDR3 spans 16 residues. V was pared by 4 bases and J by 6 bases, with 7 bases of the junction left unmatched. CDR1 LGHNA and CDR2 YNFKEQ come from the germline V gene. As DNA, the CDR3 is TGTGCCAGCAGCCCTGTACTAGCGGGAGTAGCCGGGGAGCTGTTTTTT. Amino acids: CASSPVLAGVAGELFF.

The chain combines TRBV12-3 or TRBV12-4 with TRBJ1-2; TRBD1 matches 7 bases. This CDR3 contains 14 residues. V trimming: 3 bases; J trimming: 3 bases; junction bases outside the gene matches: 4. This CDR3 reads CASSFLGQDYGYTF. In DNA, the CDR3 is TGTGCCAGCAGTTTTCTAGGACAGGACTATGGCTACACCTTC.

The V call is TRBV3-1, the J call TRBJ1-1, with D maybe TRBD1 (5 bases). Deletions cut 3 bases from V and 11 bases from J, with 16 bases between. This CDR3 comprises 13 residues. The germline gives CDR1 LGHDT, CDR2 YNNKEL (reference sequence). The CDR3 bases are TGTGCCAGCAGCCATAGCCCAGAGGCAGGGGCTTTCTTT. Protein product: CASSHSPEAGAFF.

CDR3 nucleotide sequence: TGTGCCAGCAGTCCGGTGGGGGGGACAGGGGTTTATGGCTACACCTTC. It yields the protein CASSPVGGTGVYGYTF. The rearrangement uses TRBV6-1 and TRBJ1-2, with 10 bases identical to TRBD1. J was trimmed by 5 bases and V by 5 bases; bases with no gene match: 11. Germline values: CDR1 MNHNS, CDR2 SASEGT. This CDR3 comprises 16 residues.

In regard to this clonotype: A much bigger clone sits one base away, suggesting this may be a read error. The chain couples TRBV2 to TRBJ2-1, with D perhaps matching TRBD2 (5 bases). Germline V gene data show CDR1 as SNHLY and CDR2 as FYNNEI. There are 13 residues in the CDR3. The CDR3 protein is CASIGRAYNGQFF. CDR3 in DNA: TGTGCCAGCATAGGGCGGGCTTACAATGGGCAGTTCTTC. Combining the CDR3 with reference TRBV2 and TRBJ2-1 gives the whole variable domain EPEVTQTPSHQVTQMGQEVILRCVPISNHLYFYWYRQILGQKVEFLVSFYNNEISEKSEIFDDQFSVERPDGSNFTLKIRSTKLEDSAMYFCASIGRAYNGQFFGPGTRLTVL.

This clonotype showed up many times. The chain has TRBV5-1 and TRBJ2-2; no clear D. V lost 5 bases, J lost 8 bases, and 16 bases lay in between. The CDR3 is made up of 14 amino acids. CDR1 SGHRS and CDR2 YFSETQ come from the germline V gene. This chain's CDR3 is CASSRRSGEGELFF. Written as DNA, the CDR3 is TGCGCCAGCAGTCGTCGGTCGGGTGAGGGGGAGCTGTTTTTT.

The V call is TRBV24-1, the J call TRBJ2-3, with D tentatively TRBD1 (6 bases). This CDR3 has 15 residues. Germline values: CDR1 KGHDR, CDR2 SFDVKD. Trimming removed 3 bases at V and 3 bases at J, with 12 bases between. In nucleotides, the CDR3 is TGTGCCACCAGTGATGAGGAGCAGGGGACAGATACGCAGTATTTT. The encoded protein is CATSDEEQGTDTQYF.

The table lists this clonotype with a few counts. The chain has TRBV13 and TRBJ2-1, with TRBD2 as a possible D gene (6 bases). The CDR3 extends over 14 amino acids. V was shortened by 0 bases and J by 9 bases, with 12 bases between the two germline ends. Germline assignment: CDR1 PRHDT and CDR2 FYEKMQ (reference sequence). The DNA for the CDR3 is TGTGCCAGCAGCTTAGGGCGGGGTCTCCTTGAGCAGTTCTTC. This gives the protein CASSLGRGLLEQFF.

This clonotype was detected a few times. CDR3 protein: CASSRAAKETQYF. Here the CDR3 DNA reads TGCGCCAGCAGCCGAGCGGCAAAAGAGACCCAGTACTTC. The rearrangement joins TRBV4-1 to TRBJ2-5, with a weak D call TRBD2 (5 bases). The CDR3 has 13 residues. The V end lost 4 bases, the J end lost 3 bases, and 9 bases lay between the germline ends. Germline values: CDR1 MGHRA, CDR2 YSYEKL.

CDR3 residues: CATSRLAGDYNEQFF. In DNA, the CDR3 is TGTGCCACCAGCAGGCTAGCGGGGGATTACAATGAGCAGTTCTTC. The J gene is TRBJ2-1, the V gene TRBV15, with TRBD2 matching 10 bases. The CDR3 contains 15 residues. Germline V gene data show CDR1 as LNHNV and CDR2 as YYDKDF (reference sequence). The J segment lost 4 bases and the V segment lost 3 bases, leaving 3 bases of the junction unmatched.

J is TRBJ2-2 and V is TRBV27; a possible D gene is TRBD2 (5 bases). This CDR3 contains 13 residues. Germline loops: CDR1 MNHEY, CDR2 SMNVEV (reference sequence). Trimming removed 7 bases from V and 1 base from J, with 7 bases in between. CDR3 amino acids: CASKEENTGELFF. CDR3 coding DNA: TGTGCCAGCAAGGAGGAGAACACCGGGGAGCTGTTTTTT.

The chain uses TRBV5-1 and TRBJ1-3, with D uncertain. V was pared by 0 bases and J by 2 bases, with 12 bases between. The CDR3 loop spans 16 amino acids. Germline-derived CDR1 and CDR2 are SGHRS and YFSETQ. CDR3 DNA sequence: TGCGCCAGCAGCTTGGGAGGAGGGCCGACTGGAAACACCATATATTTT. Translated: CASSLGGGPTGNTIYF. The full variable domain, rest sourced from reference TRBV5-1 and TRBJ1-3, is KAGVTQTPRYLIKTRGQQVTLSCSPISGHRSVSWYQQTPGQGLQFLFEYFSETQRNKGNFPGRFSGRQFSNSRSEMNVSTLELGDSALYLCASSLGGGPTGNTIYFGEGSWLTVV.

The CDR3, as DNA: TGTGCCAGCAGCTTGAGTATGGGGATCGACCACAATGAGCAGTTCTTC. Amino acids: CASSLSMGIDHNEQFF. The chain recombines TRBV11-2 with TRBJ2-1; no clear D gene. This CDR3 has 16 amino acids. V lost 3 bases and J 5 bases, leaving 17 bases between the germline ends. Germline loops: CDR1 SGHAT, CDR2 FQNNGV. The whole variable domain, remainder taken from reference TRBV11-2 and TRBJ2-1, is EAGVAQSPRYKIIEKRQSVAFWCNPISGHATLYWYQQILGQGPKLLIQFQNNGVVDDSQLPKDRFSAERLKGVDSTLKIQPAKLEDSAVYLCASSLSMGIDHNEQFFGPGTRLTVL.

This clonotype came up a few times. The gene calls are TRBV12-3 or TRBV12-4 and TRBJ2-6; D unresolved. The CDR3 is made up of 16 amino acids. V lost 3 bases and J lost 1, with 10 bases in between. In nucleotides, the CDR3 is TGTGCCAGCAGTTTTGCCAGACCGTCTGGGGCCAACGTCCTGACTTTC. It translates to CASSFARPSGANVLTF.

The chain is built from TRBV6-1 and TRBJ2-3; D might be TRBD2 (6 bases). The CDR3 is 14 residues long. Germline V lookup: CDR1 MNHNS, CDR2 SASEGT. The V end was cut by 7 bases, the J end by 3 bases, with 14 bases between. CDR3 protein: CASTLGGATDTQYF. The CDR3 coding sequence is TGTGCCAGCACCTTGGGCGGGGCAACAGATACGCAGTATTTT.